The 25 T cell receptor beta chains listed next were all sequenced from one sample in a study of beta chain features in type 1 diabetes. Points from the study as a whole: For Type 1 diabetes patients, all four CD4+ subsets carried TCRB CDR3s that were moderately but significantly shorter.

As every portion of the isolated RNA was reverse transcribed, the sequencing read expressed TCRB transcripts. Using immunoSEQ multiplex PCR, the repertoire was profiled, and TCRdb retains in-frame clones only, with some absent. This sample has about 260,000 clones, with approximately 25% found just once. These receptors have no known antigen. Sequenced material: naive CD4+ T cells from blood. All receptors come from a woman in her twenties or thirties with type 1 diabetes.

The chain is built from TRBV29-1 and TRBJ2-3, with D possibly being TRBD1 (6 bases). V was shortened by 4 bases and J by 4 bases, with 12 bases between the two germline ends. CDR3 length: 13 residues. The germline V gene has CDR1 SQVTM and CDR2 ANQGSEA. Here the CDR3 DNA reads TGCAGCGTTGCGAGGGGGTTCCCAGATACGCAGTATTTT. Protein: CSVARGFPDTQYF.

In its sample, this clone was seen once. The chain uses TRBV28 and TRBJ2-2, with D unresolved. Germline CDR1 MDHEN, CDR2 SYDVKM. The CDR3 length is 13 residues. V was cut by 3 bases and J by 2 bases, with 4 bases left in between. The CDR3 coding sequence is TGTGCCAGCAGTTTCCTTAACACCGGGGAGCTGTTTTTT. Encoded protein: CASSFLNTGELFF.

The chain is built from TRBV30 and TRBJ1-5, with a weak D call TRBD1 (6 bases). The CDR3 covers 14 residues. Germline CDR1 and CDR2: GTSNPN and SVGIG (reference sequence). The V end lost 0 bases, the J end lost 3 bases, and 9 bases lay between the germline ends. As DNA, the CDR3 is TGTGCCTGGAGTGTGTCAGGGGTCAATCAGCCCCAGCATTTT. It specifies CAWSVSGVNQPQHF.

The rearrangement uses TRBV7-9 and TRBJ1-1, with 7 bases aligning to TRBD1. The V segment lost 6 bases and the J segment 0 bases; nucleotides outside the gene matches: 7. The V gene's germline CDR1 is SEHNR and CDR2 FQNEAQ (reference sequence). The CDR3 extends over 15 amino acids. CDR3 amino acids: CASSFETGLNTEAFF. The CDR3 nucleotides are TGTGCCAGCAGTTTTGAGACAGGGTTGAACACTGAAGCTTTCTTT. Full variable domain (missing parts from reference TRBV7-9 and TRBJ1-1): DTGVSQNPRHKITKRGQNVTFRCDPISEHNRLYWYRQTLGQGPEFLTYFQNEAQLEKSRLLSDRFSAERPKGSFSTLEIQRTEQGDSAMYLCASSFETGLNTEAFFGQGTRLTVV.

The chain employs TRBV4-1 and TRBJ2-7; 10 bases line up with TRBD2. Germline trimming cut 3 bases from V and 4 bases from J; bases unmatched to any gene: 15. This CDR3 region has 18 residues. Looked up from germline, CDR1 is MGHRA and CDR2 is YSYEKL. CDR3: CASSQAPPLASGSYEQYF. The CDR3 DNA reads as TGCGCCAGCAGCCAGGCCCCCCCACTGGCTAGCGGGAGTTACGAGCAGTACTTC.

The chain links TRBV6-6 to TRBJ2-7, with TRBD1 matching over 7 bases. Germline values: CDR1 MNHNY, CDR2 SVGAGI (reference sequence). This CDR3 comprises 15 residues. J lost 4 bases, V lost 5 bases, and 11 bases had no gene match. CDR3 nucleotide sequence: TGTGCCAGCAGTGCTTCGACAGGGTGGGGTTACGAGCAGTACTTC. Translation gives CASSASTGWGYEQYF.

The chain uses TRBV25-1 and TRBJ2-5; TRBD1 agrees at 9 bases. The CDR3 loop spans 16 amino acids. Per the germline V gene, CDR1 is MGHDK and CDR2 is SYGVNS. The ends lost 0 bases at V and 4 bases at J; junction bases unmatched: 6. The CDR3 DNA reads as TGTGCCAGCAGTGAATATCCGGGACAGGGAGGAGAGACCCAGTACTTC. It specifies CASSEYPGQGGETQYF.

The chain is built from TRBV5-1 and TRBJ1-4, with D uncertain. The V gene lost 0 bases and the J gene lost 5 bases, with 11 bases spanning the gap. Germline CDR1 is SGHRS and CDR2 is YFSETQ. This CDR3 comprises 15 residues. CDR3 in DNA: TGCGCCAGCAGCTTGGGACACAGTTTGAATGAAAAACTGTTTTTT. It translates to CASSLGHSLNEKLFF.

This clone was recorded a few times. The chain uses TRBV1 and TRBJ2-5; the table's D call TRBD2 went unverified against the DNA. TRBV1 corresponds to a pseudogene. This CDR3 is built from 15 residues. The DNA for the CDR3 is TGCACCAGTACCGCGGTGGGACTAGTAGGAGAGACCCAGTACTTC. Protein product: CTSTAVGLVGETQYF.

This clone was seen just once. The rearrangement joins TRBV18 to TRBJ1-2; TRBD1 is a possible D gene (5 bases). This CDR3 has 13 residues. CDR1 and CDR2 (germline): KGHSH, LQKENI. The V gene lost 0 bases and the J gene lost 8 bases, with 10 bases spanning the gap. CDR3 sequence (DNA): TGTGCCAGCTCACCACCGGAGGGGAGCGGCTACACCTTC. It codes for CASSPPEGSGYTF.

The CDR3 loop reads CASRAGQGQLTGELFF. The DNA of the CDR3 is TGCGCCAGCAGAGCGGGACAGGGGCAATTGACCGGGGAGCTGTTTTTT. The chain carries TRBV4-1 and TRBJ2-2; 10 positions agree with TRBD1. The V gene end was trimmed by 6 bases and the J gene end by 5 bases; junction bases not matched to a gene: 9. The CDR3 runs 16 residues. Germline V CDR1 and CDR2: MGHRA, YSYEKL.

CDR3 protein: CSRTWDSSTGELFF. The CDR3 DNA is TGCAGCAGAACGTGGGACTCCTCCACCGGGGAGCTGTTTTTT. The chain is built from TRBV29-1 and TRBJ2-2; possible D gene TRBD2, 6 bases. The V gene's germline CDR1 is SQVTM and CDR2 ANQGSEA. The CDR3 spans 14 residues. The ends were cut back, 8 bases at V and 4 bases at J, with 17 bases in the middle.

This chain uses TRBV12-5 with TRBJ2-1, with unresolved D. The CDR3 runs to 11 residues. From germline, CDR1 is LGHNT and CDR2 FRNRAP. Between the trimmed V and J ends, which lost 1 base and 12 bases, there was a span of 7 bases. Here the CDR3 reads CASGLGAWQFF. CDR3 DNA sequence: TGTGCTAGTGGTTTGGGGGCTTGGCAGTTCTTC. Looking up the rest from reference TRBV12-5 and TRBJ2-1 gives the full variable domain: DARVTQTPRHKVTEMGQEVTMRCQPILGHNTVFWYRQTMMQGLELLAYFRNRAPLDDSGMPKDRFSAEMPDATLATLKIQPSEPRDSAVYFCASGLGAWQFFGPGTRLTVL.

As DNA, the CDR3 is TGTGCCAGCGGGGGCCCAGGGCTCTACGAGCAGTACTTC. It yields the protein CASGGPGLYEQYF. This chain joins TRBV7-9 and TRBJ2-7; D is perhaps TRBD1 (6 bases). The length of the CDR3 is 13 residues. CDR1 SEHNR and CDR2 FQNEAQ come from the germline V gene (reference sequence). The ends were cut back, 8 bases at V and 3 bases at J, with 14 bases in the middle.

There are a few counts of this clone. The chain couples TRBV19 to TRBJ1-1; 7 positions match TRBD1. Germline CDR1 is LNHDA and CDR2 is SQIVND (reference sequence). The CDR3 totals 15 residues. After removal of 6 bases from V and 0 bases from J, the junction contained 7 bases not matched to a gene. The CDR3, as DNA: TGTGCCAGTAGATCGGGACAGCGTATGAACACTGAAGCTTTCTTT. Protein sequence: CASRSGQRMNTEAFF.

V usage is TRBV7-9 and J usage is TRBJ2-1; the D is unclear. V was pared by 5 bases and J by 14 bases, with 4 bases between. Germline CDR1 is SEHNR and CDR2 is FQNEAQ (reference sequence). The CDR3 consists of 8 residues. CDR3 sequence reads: CASSVKFF. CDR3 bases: TGTGCCAGCAGCGTAAAGTTCTTC.

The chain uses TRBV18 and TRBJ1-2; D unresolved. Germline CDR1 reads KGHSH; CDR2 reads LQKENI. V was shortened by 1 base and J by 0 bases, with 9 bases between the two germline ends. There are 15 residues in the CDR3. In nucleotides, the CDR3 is TGTGCCAGCTCACCACGGGCAGACGCTAACTATGGCTACACCTTC. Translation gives CASSPRADANYGYTF.

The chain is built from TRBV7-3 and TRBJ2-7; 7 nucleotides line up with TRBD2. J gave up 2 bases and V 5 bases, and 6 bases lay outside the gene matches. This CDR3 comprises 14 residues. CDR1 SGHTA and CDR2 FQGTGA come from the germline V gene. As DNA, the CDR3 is TGTGCCAGCAGCCCGGGGGGACTCCCCTACGAGCAGTACTTC. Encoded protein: CASSPGGLPYEQYF.

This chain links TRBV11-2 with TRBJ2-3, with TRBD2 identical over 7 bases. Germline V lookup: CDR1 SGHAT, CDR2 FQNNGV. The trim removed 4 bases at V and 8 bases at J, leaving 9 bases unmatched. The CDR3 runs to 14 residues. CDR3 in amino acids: CASSSDVTSPTQYF. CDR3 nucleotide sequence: TGTGCCAGCAGCTCAGACGTGACTAGCCCTACGCAGTATTTT.

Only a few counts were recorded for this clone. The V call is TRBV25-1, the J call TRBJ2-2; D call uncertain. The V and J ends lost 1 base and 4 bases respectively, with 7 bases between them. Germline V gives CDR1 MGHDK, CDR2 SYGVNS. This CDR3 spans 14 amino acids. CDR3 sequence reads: CASSESLPTGELFF. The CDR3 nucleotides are TGTGCCAGCAGTGAATCCCTACCCACCGGGGAGCTGTTTTTT.

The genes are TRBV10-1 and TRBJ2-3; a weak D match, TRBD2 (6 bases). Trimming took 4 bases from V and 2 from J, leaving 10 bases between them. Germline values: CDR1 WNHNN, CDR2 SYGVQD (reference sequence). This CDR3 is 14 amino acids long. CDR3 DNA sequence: TGCGCCAGCAGTGTACGGGGGATCACAGATACGCAGTATTTT. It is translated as CASSVRGITDTQYF.

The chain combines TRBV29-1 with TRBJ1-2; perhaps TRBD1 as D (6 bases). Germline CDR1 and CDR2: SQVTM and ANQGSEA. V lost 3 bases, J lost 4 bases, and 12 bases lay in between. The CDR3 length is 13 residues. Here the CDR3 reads CSVDPQGGYGYTF. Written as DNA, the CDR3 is TGCAGCGTTGATCCACAGGGTGGCTATGGCTACACCTTC.

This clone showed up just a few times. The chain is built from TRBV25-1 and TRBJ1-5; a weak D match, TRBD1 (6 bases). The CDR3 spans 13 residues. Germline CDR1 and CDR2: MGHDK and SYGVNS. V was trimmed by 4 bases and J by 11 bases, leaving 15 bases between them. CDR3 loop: CASSGDSTGTQHF. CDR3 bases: TGTGCCAGCAGTGGCGACTCTACAGGGACCCAGCATTTT.

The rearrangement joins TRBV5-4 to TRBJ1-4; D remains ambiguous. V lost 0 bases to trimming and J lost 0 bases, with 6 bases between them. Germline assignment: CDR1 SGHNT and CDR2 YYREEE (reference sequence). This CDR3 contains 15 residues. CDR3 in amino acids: CASSLGGATNEKLFF. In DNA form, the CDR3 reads TGTGCCAGCAGCTTGGGAGGCGCAACTAATGAAAAACTGTTTTTT. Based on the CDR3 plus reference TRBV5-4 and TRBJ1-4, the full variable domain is ETGVTQSPTHLIKTRGQQVTLRCSSQSGHNTVSWYQQALGQGPQFIFQYYREEENGRGNFPPRFSGLQFPNYSSELNVNALELDDSALYLCASSLGGATNEKLFFGSGTQLSVL.

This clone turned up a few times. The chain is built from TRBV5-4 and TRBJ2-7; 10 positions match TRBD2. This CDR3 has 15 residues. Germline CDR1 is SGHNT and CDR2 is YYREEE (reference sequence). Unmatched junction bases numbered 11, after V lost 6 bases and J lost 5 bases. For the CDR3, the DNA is TGTGCCAGCAACCCAAGCGGGAGGGCTTACCACGAGCAGTACTTC. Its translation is CASNPSGRAYHEQYF.